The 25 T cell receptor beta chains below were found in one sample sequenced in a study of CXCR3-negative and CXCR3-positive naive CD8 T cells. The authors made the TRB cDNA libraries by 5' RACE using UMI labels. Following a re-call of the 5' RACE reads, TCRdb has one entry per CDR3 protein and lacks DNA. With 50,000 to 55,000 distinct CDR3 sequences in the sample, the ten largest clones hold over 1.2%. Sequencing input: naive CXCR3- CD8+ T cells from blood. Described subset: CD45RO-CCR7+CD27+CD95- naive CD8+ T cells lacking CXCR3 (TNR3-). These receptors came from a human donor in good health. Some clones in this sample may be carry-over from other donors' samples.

The CDR3 loop reads CASSHSGVPNTGELFF. The chain employs TRBV7-2 and TRBJ2-2; TCRdb returns TRBD2, unconfirmable since there is no DNA. This CDR3 is 16 amino acids long. In germline, CDR1 is SGHTA, CDR2 FQGNSA.

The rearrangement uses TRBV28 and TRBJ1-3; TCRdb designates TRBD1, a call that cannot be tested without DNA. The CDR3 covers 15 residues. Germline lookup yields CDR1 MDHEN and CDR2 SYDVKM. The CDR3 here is CASSPTGRSGNTIYF.

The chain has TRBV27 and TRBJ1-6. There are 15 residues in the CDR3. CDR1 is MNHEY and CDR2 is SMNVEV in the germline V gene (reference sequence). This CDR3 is CASSLSRSYNSPLHF.

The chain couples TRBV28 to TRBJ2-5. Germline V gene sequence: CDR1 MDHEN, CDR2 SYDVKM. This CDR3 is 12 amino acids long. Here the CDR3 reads CASSGHQETQYF.

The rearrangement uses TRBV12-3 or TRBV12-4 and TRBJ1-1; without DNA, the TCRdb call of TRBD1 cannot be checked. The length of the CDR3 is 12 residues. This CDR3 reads CASSLGRTEAFF.

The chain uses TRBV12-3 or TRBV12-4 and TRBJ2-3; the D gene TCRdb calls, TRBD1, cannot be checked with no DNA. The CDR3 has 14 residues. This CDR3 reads CASLAGGHTDTQYF.

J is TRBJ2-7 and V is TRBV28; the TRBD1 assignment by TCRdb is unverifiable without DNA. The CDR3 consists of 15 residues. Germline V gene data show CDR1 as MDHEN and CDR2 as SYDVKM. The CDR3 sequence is CASSTPPGLSYEQYF.

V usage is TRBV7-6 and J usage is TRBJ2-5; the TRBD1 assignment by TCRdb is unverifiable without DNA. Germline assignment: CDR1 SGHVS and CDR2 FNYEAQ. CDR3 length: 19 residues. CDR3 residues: CASSLDIPQVGTQQETQYF. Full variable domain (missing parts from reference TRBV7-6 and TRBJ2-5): GAGVSQSPRYKVTKRGQDVALRCDPISGHVSLYWYRQALGQGPEFLTYFNYEAQQDKSGLPNDRFSAERPEGSISTLTIQRTEQRDSAMYRCASSLDIPQVGTQQETQYFGPGTRLLVL.

The CDR3 reads CASSRFSYEQYF. The chain links TRBV11-2 to TRBJ2-7. CDR1 is SGHAT and CDR2 is FQNNGV in the germline V gene. The CDR3 spans 12 residues.

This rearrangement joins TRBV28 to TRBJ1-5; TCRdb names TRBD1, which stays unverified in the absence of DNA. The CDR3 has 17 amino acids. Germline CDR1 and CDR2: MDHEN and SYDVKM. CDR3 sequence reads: CASSHTPGQGSNQPQHF.

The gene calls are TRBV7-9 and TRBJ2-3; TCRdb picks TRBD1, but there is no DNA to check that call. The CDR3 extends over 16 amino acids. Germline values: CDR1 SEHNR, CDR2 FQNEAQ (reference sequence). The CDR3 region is CASSPNGGGYTDTQYF.

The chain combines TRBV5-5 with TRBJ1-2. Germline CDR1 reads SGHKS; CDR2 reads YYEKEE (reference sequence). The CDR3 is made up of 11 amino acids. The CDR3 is CASSSGYGYTF. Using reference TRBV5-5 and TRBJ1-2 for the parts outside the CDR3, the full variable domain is DAGVTQSPTHLIKTRGQQVTLRCSPISGHKSVSWYQQVLGQGPQFIFQYYEKEERGRGNFPDRFSARQFPNYSSELNVNALLLGDSALYLCASSSGYGYTFGSGTRLTVV.

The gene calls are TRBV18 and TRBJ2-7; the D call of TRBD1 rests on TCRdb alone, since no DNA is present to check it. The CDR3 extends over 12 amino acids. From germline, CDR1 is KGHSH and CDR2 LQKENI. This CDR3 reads CASSPDSYEQYF.

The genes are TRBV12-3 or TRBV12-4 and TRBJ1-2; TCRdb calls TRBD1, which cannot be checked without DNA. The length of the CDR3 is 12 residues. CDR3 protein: CASSFTGDGYTF.

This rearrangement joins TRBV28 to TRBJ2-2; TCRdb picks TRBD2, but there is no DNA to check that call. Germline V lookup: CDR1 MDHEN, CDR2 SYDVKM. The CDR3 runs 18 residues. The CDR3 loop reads CASSFIAGGPVDTGELFF. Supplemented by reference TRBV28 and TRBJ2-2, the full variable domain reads DVKVTQSSRYLVKRTGEKVFLECVQDMDHENMFWYRQDPGLGLRLIYFSYDVKMKEKGDIPEGYSVSREKKERFSLILESASTNQTSMYLCASSFIAGGPVDTGELFFGEGSRLTVL.

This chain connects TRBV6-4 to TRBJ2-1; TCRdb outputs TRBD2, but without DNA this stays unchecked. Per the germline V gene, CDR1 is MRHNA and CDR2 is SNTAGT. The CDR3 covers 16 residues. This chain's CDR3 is CASSDRSGGTYNEQFF.

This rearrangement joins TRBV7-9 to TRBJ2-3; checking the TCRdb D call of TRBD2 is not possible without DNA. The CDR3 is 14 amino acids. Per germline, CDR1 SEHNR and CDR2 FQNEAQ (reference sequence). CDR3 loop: CASPPGGLADTQYF.

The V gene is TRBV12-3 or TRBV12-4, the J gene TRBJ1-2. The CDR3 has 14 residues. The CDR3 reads CASSFRVTNYGYTF.

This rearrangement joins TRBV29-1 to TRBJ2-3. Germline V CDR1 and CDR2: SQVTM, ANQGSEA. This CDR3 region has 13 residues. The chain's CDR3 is CSVEGGSTDTQYF.

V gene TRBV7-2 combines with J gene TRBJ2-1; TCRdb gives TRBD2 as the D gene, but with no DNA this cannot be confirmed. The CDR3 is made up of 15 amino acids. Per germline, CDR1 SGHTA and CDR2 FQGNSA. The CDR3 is CASSQEAVTYNEQFF.

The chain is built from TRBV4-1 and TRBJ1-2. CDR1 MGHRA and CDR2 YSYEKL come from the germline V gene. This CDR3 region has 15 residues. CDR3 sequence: CASSYKDGTNYGYTF.

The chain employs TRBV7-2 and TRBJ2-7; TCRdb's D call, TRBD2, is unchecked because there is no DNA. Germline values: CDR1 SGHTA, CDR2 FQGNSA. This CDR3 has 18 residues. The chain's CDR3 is CASSPLLSGGSGSYEQYF.

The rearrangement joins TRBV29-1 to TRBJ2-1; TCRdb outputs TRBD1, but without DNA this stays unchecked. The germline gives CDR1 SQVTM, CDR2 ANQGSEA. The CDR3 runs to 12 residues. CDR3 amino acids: CSAQGQASEQFF.

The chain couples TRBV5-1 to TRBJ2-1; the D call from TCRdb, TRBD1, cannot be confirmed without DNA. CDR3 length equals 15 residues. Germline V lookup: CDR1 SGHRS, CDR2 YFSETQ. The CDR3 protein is CASRSPGQGVNEQFF.

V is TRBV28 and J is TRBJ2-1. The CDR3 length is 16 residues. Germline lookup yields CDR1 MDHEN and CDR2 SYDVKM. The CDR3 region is CASSLPTGGAPNEQFF.